The sequence of this TCR beta chain was determined in a study of T-cell reconstitution after alpha-beta-depleted transplantation in children. Study conclusions and caveats: T-cell counts and diversity at one year following transplant were attributed mainly to newly produced T cells. Expanded clones from the graft, numbering several hundred, reportedly supplied alpha-beta T cells about two months after transplant.

This CDR3 contains 13 residues. Germline V gene sequence: CDR1 MGHDK, CDR2 SYGVNS. The V gene end was trimmed by 3 bases and the J gene end by 3 bases; junction bases not matched to a gene: 2. To note about this clonotype: Its specificity is unknown.

Unique molecular identifiers tagged the TCRbeta library. MiXCR, applied by TCRdb to the PCR reads, yields one record per CDR3 protein. The table records about 240,000 distinct CDR3 sequences, about 23% of them present only once. This rearrangement joins TRBV25-1 to TRBJ2-7, with 7 bases fitting TRBD2. The sample in question was PBMCs, obtained before TCRalphabeta/CD19-depleted stem cell transplant. The receptor was derived from a girl aged 2 to 9 with Fanconi anemia, due to receive a stem cell transplant. The CDR3 sequence: CASSEGGSYEQYF. In nucleotides, the CDR3 is TGTGCCAGCAGTGAGGGGGGGAGCTACGAGCAGTACTTC.